This T cell receptor beta chain is drawn from a study of cytomegalovirus exposure and HLA in healthy donors. The germline V gene encodes CDR1 SNHLY and CDR2 FYNNEI. The CDR3 covers 12 residues. V lost 7 bases and J lost 4; bases outside the gene matches: 2. A few counts support this clone. Its antigen is unknown. PCR primers comprised 60 Vbeta and 13 Jbeta primers. Profiling relied on immunoSEQ multiplex PCR, and the TCRdb table lists in-frame clones only, not all of them. The sample yields fewer than 200,000 clones, roughly a tenth seen once. Study-wide findings and caveats: It was about 150 TCR beta chains that were listed as cytomegalovirus-associated. A later analysis showed TCR association rates differing by HLA locus, peaking at DRB1 and lowest at HLA-C. The authors confirmed in vitro that three CMV-associated chains were specific for CMV antigens.

Sequencing used PBMCs. The source is a woman aged 30 to 39 in good health and CMV-seropositive. The chain recombines TRBV2 with TRBJ2-5; TRBD1 matches at 8 bases. The CDR3 is CASTGGGETQYF. The CDR3 DNA is TGTGCCAGCACAGGGGGCGGAGAGACCCAGTACTTC. The full variable domain, its missing parts supplied by reference TRBV2 and TRBJ2-5, is EPEVTQTPSHQVTQMGQEVILRCVPISNHLYFYWYRQILGQKVEFLVSFYNNEISEKSEIFDDQFSVERPDGSNFTLKIRSTKLEDSAMYFCASTGGGETQYFGPGTRLLVL.